Sequencing of this TCR beta chain was carried out in a study of blood T cells in healthy people across ages. Study-level points and caveats: The study lacked donor CMV status, which possibly confounded expanded clonotype changes.

Primed by a sample-barcoded 5' primer and a J-beta primer mix, a second PCR proceeded for roughly 7 to 11 cycles. TCRdb passed the 5' RACE reads through MiXCR, listing each CDR3 protein once. Of approximately 1,100,000 distinct CDR3 sequences in the sample, 45% were seen once. This CDR3 is 11 amino acids long. From germline, CDR1 is SGHVS and CDR2 FQNEAQ. The V end lost 6 bases, the J end lost 8 bases, and 8 bases lay between the germline ends. In regard to this clonotype: Its target is unknown.

Approximately 9.7 milliliters was the volume of peripheral blood drawn from each donor. Total RNA, at least 6 micrograms per sample, was extracted from PBMCs. The chain combines TRBV7-8 with TRBJ2-1; tentative D call: TRBD2 (5 bases). This clonotype originated in a woman aged 55 to 70 in good health. Input material: blood. The CDR3 reads CASSTSYEQFF. The CDR3 DNA reads TGTGCCAGCAGTACTAGTTATGAGCAGTTCTTC.